These 4 T cell receptor beta chains were all obtained from the same sample, sequenced in a study of blood T cells in healthy people across ages (dated by TCRdb to between 2014 and 2017). The library was built by means of 5' RACE. The instrument was an Illumina HiSeq 2500. A second PCR of about 7 to 12 cycles was run with a J-beta primer mix and a sample-barcoded 5' primer. TCRdb reran the public reads through fastp at Q25 and MiXCR, keeping productive beta chains. Entries that share a CDR3 protein sequence are merged under the most common genes and DNA. The sample table shows 1 million or so distinct CDR3 sequences, and around 45% are seen once. The leading ten clones occupy under 20% of the sample. The sequencing input was blood. These receptors all come from a woman aged 55 to 70 in good health.

In its sample, this clonotype was seen a few times. J is TRBJ2-5 and V is TRBV11-2; maybe TRBD2 (6 bases). The CDR3 consists of 16 residues. Germline CDR1 and CDR2: SGHAT and FQNNGV. V lost 0 bases and J lost 1, with 12 bases in between. For the CDR3, the DNA is TGTGCCAGCAGCTTAGAGGGGGGAAGAGGCCAAGAGACCCAGTACTTC. This encodes CASSLEGGRGQETQYF.

The rearrangement uses TRBV9 and TRBJ1-1; D ambiguous. Trimming pared 0 bases from V and 3 bases from J, leaving 15 bases between. Germline V lookup: CDR1 SGDLS, CDR2 YYNGEE. The CDR3 sequence is 16 residues long. The CDR3 spells CASSVASGGSDTEAFF. The CDR3 nucleotides are TGTGCCAGCAGCGTAGCCTCAGGAGGCAGCGACACTGAAGCTTTCTTT.

This clonotype is a singleton in its sample. The rearrangement links TRBV6-5 to TRBJ1-4; 7 nucleotides agree with TRBD1. Germline V lookup: CDR1 MNHEY, CDR2 SVGAGI. V trimming: 0 bases; J trimming: 3 bases; junction bases outside the gene matches: 1. This CDR3 contains 15 residues. CDR3 region: CASSYSQGANEKLFF. Here the CDR3 DNA reads TGTGCCAGCAGTTACTCGCAGGGGGCTAATGAAAAACTGTTTTTT.

The chain employs TRBV29-1 and TRBJ1-2, with 7 nucleotides matching TRBD1. The CDR3 has 14 amino acids. V was clipped by 6 bases and J by 0 bases; unmatched bases: 7. Per germline, CDR1 SQVTM and CDR2 ANQGSEA. CDR3 residues: CSVTEGASNYGYTF. CDR3 in DNA: TGCAGCGTCACCGAGGGGGCTTCTAACTATGGCTACACCTTC.